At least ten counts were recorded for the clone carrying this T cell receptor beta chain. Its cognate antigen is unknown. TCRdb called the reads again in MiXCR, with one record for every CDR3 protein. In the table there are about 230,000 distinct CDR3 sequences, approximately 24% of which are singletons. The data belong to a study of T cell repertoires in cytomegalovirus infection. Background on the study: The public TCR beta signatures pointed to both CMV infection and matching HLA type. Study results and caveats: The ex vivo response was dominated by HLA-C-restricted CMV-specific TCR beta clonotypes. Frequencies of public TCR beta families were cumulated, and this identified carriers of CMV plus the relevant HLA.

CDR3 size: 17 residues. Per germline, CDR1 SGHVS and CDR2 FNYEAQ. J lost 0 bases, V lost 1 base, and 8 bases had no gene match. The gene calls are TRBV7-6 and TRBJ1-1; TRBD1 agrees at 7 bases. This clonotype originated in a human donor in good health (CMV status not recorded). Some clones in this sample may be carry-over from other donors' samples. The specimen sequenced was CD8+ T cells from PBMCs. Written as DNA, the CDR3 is TGTGCCAGCAGCTTAGGGGGATACAGGGGTATGAACACTGAAGCTTTCTTT. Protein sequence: CASSLGGYRGMNTEAFF.